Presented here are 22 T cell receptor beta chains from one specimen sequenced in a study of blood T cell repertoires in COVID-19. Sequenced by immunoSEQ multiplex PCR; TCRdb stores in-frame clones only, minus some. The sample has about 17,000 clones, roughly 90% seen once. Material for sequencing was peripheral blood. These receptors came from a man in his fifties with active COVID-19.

The CDR3 sequence is CASSTRGQGAYEQYF. Written as DNA, the CDR3 is TGTGCCAGCAGCACCCGTGGACAGGGGGCCTACGAGCAGTACTTC. This chain links TRBV7-2 with TRBJ2-7; TRBD1 aligns across 10 bases. After removal of 5 bases from V and 2 bases from J, the junction contained 6 bases not matched to a gene. This CDR3 has 15 residues. From germline, CDR1 is SGHTA and CDR2 FQGNSA. The variable domain in full, completed from reference TRBV7-2 and TRBJ2-7, reads GAGVSQSPSNKVTEKGKDVELRCDPISGHTALYWYRQSLGQGLEFLIYFQGNSAPDKSGLPSDRFSAERTGGSVSTLTIQRTQQEDSAVYLCASSTRGQGAYEQYFGPGTRLTVT.

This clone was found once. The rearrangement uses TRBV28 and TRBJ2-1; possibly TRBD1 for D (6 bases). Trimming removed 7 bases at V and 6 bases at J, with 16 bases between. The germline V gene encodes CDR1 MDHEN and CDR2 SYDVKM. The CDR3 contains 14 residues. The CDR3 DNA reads TGTGCCAGCACCAATCTGGACAGAGCCAATGAGCAGTTCTTC. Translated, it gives CASTNLDRANEQFF. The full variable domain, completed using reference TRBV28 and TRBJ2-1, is DVKVTQSSRYLVKRTGEKVFLECVQDMDHENMFWYRQDPGLGLRLIYFSYDVKMKEKGDIPEGYSVSREKKERFSLILESASTNQTSMYLCASTNLDRANEQFFGPGTRLTVL.

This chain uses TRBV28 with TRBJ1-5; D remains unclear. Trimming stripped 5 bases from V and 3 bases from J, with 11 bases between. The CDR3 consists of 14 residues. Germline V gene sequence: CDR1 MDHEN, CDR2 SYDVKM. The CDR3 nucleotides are TGTGCCAGCAGTCGGGTCCCTCCCAATCAGCCCCAGCATTTT. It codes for CASSRVPPNQPQHF.

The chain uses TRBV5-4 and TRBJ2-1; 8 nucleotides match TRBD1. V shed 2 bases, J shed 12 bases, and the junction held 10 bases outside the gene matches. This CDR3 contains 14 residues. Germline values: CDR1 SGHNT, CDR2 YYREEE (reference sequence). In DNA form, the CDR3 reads TGTGCCAGCAGCTTTGAACAGGGGGAGAATAGGCAGTTCTTC. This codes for CASSFEQGENRQFF.

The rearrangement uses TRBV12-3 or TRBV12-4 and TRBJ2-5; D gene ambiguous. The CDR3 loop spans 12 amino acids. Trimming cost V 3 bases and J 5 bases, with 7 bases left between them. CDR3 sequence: CASSFRVETQYF. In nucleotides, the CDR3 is TGTGCCAGCAGTTTTCGGGTCGAGACCCAGTACTTC.

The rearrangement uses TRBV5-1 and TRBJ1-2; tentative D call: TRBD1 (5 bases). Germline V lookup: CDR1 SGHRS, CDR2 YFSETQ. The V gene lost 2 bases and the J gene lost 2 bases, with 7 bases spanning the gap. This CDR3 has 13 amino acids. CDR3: CASSLPGNYGYTF. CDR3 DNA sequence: TGCGCCAGCAGCTTACCAGGGAACTATGGCTACACCTTC.

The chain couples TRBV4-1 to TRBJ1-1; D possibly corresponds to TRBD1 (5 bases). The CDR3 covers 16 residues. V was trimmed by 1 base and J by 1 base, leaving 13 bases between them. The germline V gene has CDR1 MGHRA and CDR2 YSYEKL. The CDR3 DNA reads TGCGCCAGCAGCCAAGCCGAGACAGAAGAGAACACTGAAGCTTTCTTT. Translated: CASSQAETEENTEAFF.

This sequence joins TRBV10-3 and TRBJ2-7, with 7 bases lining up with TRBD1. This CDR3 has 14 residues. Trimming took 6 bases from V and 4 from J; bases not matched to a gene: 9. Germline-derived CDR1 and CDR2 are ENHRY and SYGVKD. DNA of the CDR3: TGTGCCATCAGCGGGACAGCGAAGTATTACGAGCAGTACTTC. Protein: CAISGTAKYYEQYF.

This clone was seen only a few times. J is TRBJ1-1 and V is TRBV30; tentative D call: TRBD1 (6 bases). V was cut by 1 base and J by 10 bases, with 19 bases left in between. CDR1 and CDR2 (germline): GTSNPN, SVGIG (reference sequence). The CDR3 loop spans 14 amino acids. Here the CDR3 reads CAWSGETGWRGAFF. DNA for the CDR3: TGTGCCTGGAGTGGAGAAACAGGGTGGAGAGGAGCTTTCTTT.

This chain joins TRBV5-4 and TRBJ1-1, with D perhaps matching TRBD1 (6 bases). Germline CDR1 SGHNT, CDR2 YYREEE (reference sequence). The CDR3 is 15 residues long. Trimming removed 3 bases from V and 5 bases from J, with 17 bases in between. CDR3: CASSSPGAGGTEAFF. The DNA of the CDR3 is TGTGCCAGCAGCTCACCGGGGGCGGGAGGAACTGAAGCTTTCTTT.

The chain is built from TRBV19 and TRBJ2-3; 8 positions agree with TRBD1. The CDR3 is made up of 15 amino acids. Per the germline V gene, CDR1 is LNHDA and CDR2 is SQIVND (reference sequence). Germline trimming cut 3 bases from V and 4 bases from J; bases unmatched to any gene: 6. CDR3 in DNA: TGTGCCAGTAGTATCGGCCGCAGGGGGCCAGATACGCAGTATTTT. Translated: CASSIGRRGPDTQYF.

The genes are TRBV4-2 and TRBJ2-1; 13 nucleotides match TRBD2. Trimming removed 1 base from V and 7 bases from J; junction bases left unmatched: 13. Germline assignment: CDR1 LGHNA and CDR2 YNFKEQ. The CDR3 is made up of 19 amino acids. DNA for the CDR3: TGTGCCAGCAGCCAAGCCGGTCGGACTAGCGGGAGAGTGGAGAATGAGCAGTTCTTC. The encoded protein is CASSQAGRTSGRVENEQFF.

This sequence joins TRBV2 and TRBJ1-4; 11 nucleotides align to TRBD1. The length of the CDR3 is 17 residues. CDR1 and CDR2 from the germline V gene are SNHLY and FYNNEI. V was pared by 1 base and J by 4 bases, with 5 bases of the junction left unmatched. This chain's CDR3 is CASSEVGTGGYNEKLFF. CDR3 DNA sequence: TGTGCCAGCAGTGAAGTCGGGACAGGGGGGTATAATGAAAAACTGTTTTTT.

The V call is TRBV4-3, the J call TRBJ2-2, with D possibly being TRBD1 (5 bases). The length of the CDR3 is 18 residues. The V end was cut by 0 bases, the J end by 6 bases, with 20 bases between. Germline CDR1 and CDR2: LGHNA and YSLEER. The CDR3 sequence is CASSQEATRATSAGELFF. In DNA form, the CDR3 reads TGCGCCAGCAGCCAAGAAGCTACCAGGGCCACCTCGGCCGGGGAGCTGTTTTTT.

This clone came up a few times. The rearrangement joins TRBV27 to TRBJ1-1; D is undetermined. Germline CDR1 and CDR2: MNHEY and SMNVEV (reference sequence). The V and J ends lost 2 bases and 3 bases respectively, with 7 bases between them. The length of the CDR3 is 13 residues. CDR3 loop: CASSLGGDTEAFF. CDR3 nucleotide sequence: TGTGCCAGCAGTTTAGGCGGTGACACTGAAGCTTTCTTT.

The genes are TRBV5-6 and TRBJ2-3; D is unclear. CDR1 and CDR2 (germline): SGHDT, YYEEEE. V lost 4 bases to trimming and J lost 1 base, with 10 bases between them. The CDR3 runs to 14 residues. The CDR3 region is CASSPDTGTDTQYF. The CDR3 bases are TGTGCCAGCAGCCCAGACACCGGCACAGATACGCAGTATTTT.

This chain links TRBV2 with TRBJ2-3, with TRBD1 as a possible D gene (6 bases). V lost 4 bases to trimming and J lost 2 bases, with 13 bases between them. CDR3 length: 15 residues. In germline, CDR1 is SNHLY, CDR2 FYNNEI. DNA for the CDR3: TGTGCCAGCAGTGCCCGACAGGCTCTCACAGATACGCAGTATTTT. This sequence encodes CASSARQALTDTQYF.

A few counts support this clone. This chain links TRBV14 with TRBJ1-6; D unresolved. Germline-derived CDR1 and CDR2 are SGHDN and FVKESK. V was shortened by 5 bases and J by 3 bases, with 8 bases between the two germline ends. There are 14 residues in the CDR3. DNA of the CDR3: TGTGCCAGCAGCGCCGGACTCTATAATTCACCCCTCCACTTT. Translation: CASSAGLYNSPLHF.

CDR3 region: CASLRGTGAGELFF. The CDR3 nucleotides read TGTGCCAGCTTACGAGGGACAGGGGCCGGGGAGCTGTTTTTT. The chain uses TRBV28 and TRBJ2-2; 10 positions match TRBD1. Germline V gene data show CDR1 as MDHEN and CDR2 as SYDVKM. Losses at the gene ends were 8 bases for V and 6 bases for J; bases not matched to a gene: 6. The CDR3 is 14 amino acids.

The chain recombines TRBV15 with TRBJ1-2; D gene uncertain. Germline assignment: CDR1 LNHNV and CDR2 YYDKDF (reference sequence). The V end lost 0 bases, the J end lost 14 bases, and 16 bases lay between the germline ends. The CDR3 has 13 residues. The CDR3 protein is CATSRDNMRVGTF. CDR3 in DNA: TGTGCCACCAGCAGAGATAATATGAGGGTTGGGACCTTC.

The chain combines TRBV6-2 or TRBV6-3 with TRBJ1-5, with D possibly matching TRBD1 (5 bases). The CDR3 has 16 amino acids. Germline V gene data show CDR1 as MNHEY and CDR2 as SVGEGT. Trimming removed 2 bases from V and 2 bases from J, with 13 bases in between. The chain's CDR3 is CASSYNGGRGNQPQHF. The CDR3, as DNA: TGTGCCAGCAGTTACAACGGGGGAAGAGGCAATCAGCCCCAGCATTTT.

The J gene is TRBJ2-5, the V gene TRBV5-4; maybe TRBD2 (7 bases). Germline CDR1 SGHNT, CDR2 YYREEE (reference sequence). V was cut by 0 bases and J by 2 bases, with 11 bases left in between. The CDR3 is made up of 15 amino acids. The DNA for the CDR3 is TGTGCCAGCAGCTTGGAGGGGGGGCAACAAGAGACCCAGTACTTC. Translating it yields CASSLEGGQQETQYF.